The 32 T cell receptor beta chains presented below share a single source sample, sequenced in a study of blood T cells in healthy people across ages. Alongside a J-beta primer mix, a sample-barcoded 5' primer served in a second PCR lasting roughly 7 to 11 cycles. TCRdb analysed the 5' RACE reads with MiXCR anew, one entry per CDR3 protein. The repertoire holds around 870,000 distinct CDR3 sequences, with 29% as singletons. The sample consisted of blood. These receptors all come from a woman of 80 years or more in good health.

This clonotype was detected only a few times. A read error may be the cause here, since a much bigger clone is one base away. This chain uses TRBV7-2 with TRBJ1-2, with a tentative D call TRBD1 (6 bases). Per the germline V gene, CDR1 is SGHTA and CDR2 is FQGNSA. The CDR3 extends over 15 amino acids. The CDR3 region has the DNA TGTGTCAGCAGCGAGGGGGGAGCCTTTGGCTATGGCTACACCTTC. It specifies CVSSEGGAFGYGYTF.

A note on this clonotype: This may be a read error, as it is one base from a much larger clone. The chain joins TRBV9 to TRBJ2-7; 9 bases agree with TRBD1. The CDR3 is made up of 15 amino acids. In germline, CDR1 is SGDLS, CDR2 YYNGEE. CDR3 nucleotides: TGTGCCATCAGCGTTGGACAGGGGCTAACCTACGAGCAGTACTTC. Translating gives CAISVGQGLTYEQYF.

This chain connects TRBV19 to TRBJ2-1, with TRBD2 identical over 12 bases. The V gene's germline CDR1 is LNHDA and CDR2 SQIVND (reference sequence). Germline trimming cut 0 bases from V and 7 bases from J; bases unmatched to any gene: 19. This CDR3 has 21 residues. The CDR3: CASSIDLLLAGGPGLRNEQFF. CDR3 in DNA: TGTGCCAGTAGTATAGATCTATTGCTAGCGGGGGGGCCAGGTCTAAGGAATGAGCAGTTCTTC. The full variable domain, its missing parts supplied by reference TRBV19 and TRBJ2-1, is DGGITQSPKYLFRKEGQNVTLSCEQNLNHDAMYWYRQDPGQGLRLIYYSQIVNDFQKGDIAEGYSVSREKKESFPLTVTSAQKNPTAFYLCASSIDLLLAGGPGLRNEQFFGPGTRLTVL.

The sample holds many counts of this clonotype. This rearrangement joins TRBV15 to TRBJ2-6; TRBD1 agrees at 8 bases. This CDR3 has 20 residues. Looked up from germline, CDR1 is LNHNV and CDR2 is YYDKDF (reference sequence). Germline trimming cut 0 bases from V and 0 bases from J; bases unmatched to any gene: 10. The CDR3 loop reads CATSRDNSDRGLSGANVLTF. CDR3 DNA sequence: TGTGCCACCAGCAGAGATAATAGCGACAGGGGCCTCTCTGGGGCCAACGTCCTGACTTTC.

The chain uses TRBV7-3 and TRBJ2-3, with D possibly TRBD2 on 5 matching bases. V was cut by 6 bases and J by 2 bases, with 15 bases left in between. Germline values: CDR1 SGHTA, CDR2 FQGTGA. The CDR3 is made up of 15 amino acids. CDR3: CASSLMGGFTDTQYF. CDR3 sequence (DNA): TGTGCCAGCAGTCTCATGGGCGGGTTCACAGATACGCAGTATTTT.

The rearrangement joins TRBV12-3 or TRBV12-4 to TRBJ2-1; 8 bases map to TRBD2. V shed 4 bases, J shed 5 bases, and the junction held 13 bases outside the gene matches. This CDR3 has 17 amino acids. CDR3 nucleotide sequence: TGTGCCAGCAGTTCGGTGGTTGGGAAGCGGGGGAACAATGAGCAGTTCTTC. It is translated as CASSSVVGKRGNNEQFF.

This clonotype has only a few counts. The CDR3 coding sequence is TGTGCCAGCAGCTTAGCCATCCCTCGACAGGGGAGGGCAGATACGCAGTATTTT. Translation: CASSLAIPRQGRADTQYF. The chain has TRBV7-2 and TRBJ2-3; tentatively, D is TRBD1 (8 bases). The V end was cut by 0 bases, the J end by 4 bases, with 20 bases between. This CDR3 spans 18 amino acids. CDR1 and CDR2 (germline): SGHTA, FQGNSA.

The sample holds many counts of this clonotype. This could be a read error, since a much larger clone is one nucleotide away. The V call is TRBV5-5, the J call TRBJ2-5, with 7 bases fitting TRBD1. The CDR3 consists of 14 residues. From germline, CDR1 is SGHKS and CDR2 YYEKEE (reference sequence). V lost 2 bases to trimming and J lost 11 bases; unmatched junction nucleotides: 12. Written as DNA, the CDR3 is TGTGCCAGCAGCTTCGACAGGGTCAACAATGAGCAGTACTTC. It is translated as CASSFDRVNNEQYF.

On this clonotype: An end of the junction differs from the germline gene, which may be a read error. The V and J genes are TRBV5-5 and TRBJ1-1; TRBD1 agrees at 7 bases. The germline V gene has CDR1 SGHKS and CDR2 YYEKEE (reference sequence). CDR3 length equals 14 residues. The CDR3 DNA follows: TGTGCCGGCAGCTTGGACAGGATACGCACTGAAGCTTTCTTT. This gives the protein CAGSLDRIRTEAFF.

About this clonotype itself: A clone one base away is much larger, so this may be a read error. V usage is TRBV2 and J usage is TRBJ2-7; D tentatively fits TRBD1 or TRBD2 (5 bases each). The CDR3 is 14 residues long. Germline assignment: CDR1 SNHLY and CDR2 FYNNEI. The V end lost 8 bases, the J end lost 7 bases, and 21 bases lay between the germline ends. The CDR3 sequence: CASLPGRGENEQYF. For the CDR3, the DNA is TGTGCCAGCCTCCCTGGAAGAGGGGAGAATGAGCAGTACTTC.

This clonotype was picked up many times. The chain employs TRBV6-6 and TRBJ1-2, with 9 bases lining up with TRBD1. The CDR3 covers 12 residues. CDR1 and CDR2 (germline): MNHNY, SVGAGI (reference sequence). Trimming cost V 4 bases and J 13 bases; bases outside gene matches: 7. CDR3 DNA: TGTGCCAGCAGTTCGCGACAGGGGGGCGGCACCTTC. Protein product: CASSSRQGGGTF.

This clonotype has just one count. The genes are TRBV12-3 or TRBV12-4 and TRBJ2-3, with a possible D match to TRBD2 (5 bases). This CDR3 is built from 14 residues. The V gene lost 4 bases and the J gene lost 4 bases, with 12 bases spanning the gap. CDR3 sequence reads: CASSSKGSADTQYF. Here the CDR3 DNA reads TGTGCCAGCAGTTCTAAAGGGAGCGCAGATACGCAGTATTTT.

The rearrangement links TRBV3-1 to TRBJ2-5, with 11 bases identical to TRBD2. The CDR3 is 14 residues long. CDR1 and CDR2 (germline): LGHDT, YNNKEL (reference sequence). V was pared by 5 bases and J by 9 bases, with 8 bases of the junction left unmatched. CDR3 nucleotide sequence: TGTGCCAGCAGCTCTAGTAGCGGGGGGGAGGCCCAGTACTTC. Protein: CASSSSSGGEAQYF.

This chain joins TRBV10-3 and TRBJ1-1, with D unresolved. The germline gives CDR1 ENHRY, CDR2 SYGVKD. The CDR3 runs 13 residues. Trimming removed 4 bases from V and 6 bases from J, with 12 bases in between. The CDR3 coding sequence is TGTGCCATCAGTGCGCCCGGTAGGGCTGAAGCTTTCTTT. This gives the protein CAISAPGRAEAFF.

In this sample, this clonotype turned up many times. The chain has TRBV20-1 and TRBJ2-5; TRBD1 aligns across 8 bases. The CDR3 has 14 residues. Trimming removed 2 bases from V and 4 bases from J; junction bases left unmatched: 6. Germline CDR1 reads DFQATT; CDR2 reads SNEGSKA (reference sequence). The CDR3: CSARSRQGRETQYF. The DNA of the CDR3 is TGCAGTGCTAGATCCCGACAGGGGAGAGAGACCCAGTACTTC.

This clonotype has only a few counts. V and J are TRBV6-2 or TRBV6-3 and TRBJ1-1, with TRBD1 identical over 8 bases. V lost 4 bases and J lost 4; bases outside the gene matches: 8. The CDR3 runs to 15 residues. The germline CDR1 and CDR2 sequences are MNHEY and SVGEGT. CDR3 region: CASSFSTGARTEAFF. CDR3 DNA sequence: TGTGCCAGCAGTTTTTCGACAGGGGCCCGCACTGAAGCTTTCTTT.

The chain combines TRBV4-3 with TRBJ1-1; maybe TRBD1 (5 bases). The CDR3 is made up of 15 amino acids. CDR1 is LGHNA, CDR2 YSLEER, per germline. The V gene lost 3 bases and the J gene lost 3 bases, with 14 bases spanning the gap. CDR3 loop: CASSQFIGGYTEAFF. In DNA form, the CDR3 reads TGCGCCAGCAGCCAGTTCATCGGGGGGTACACTGAAGCTTTCTTT.

The sample holds a few counts of this clonotype. The V and J genes are TRBV7-2 and TRBJ1-2; D perhaps matches TRBD1 (6 bases). The V end lost 5 bases, the J end lost 6 bases, and 22 bases lay between the germline ends. In germline, CDR1 is SGHTA, CDR2 FQGNSA. The CDR3 is made up of 16 amino acids. The CDR3 protein is CASSPRRTASGHGYTF. The CDR3 DNA reads as TGTGCCAGCAGCCCGCGCAGGACAGCGTCCGGGCATGGCTACACCTTC.

This chain uses TRBV13 with TRBJ2-3; D perhaps matches TRBD2 (6 bases). Looked up from germline, CDR1 is PRHDT and CDR2 is FYEKMQ (reference sequence). The CDR3 has 17 residues. The V gene lost 5 bases and the J gene lost 4 bases, with 22 bases spanning the gap. The CDR3 here is CASSPLLTRGAPDTQYF. The CDR3 nucleotides are TGTGCCAGCAGCCCCTTACTAACCCGCGGGGCCCCAGATACGCAGTATTTT. Complete variable domain (other parts from reference TRBV13 and TRBJ2-3): AAGVIQSPRHLIKEKRETATLKCYPIPRHDTVYWYQQGPGQDPQFLISFYEKMQSDKGSIPDRFSAQQFSDYHSELNMSSLELGDSALYFCASSPLLTRGAPDTQYFGPGTRLTVL.

In this sample, this clonotype turned up a few times. V is TRBV18 and J is TRBJ2-2; TRBD1 might be the D (5 bases). The CDR3 spans 14 residues. V dropped 6 bases and J dropped 2 bases, with 10 bases sitting between them. Germline CDR1 is KGHSH and CDR2 is LQKENI. The CDR3: CASSRELNTGELFF. The DNA of the CDR3 is TGTGCCAGCTCCAGGGAACTTAACACCGGGGAGCTGTTTTTT.

This clonotype was found many times. Mismatch with germline at one junction end may stem from a read error. V gene TRBV12-3 or TRBV12-4 combines with J gene TRBJ2-3, with D perhaps given as TRBD1 or TRBD2 (5 bases each). The CDR3 spans 14 residues. The CDR3 here is CASSLGWGSDTQYF. DNA of the CDR3: TGTGCCAGCAGCTTAGGGTGGGGGTCAGATACGCAGTATTTT.

Only a few counts were recorded for this clonotype. The chain joins TRBV5-6 to TRBJ2-3, with 8 bases aligning to TRBD2. In germline, CDR1 is SGHDT, CDR2 YYEEEE. The V and J ends lost 1 base and 4 bases, in that order; junction bases with no gene match: 8. The CDR3 totals 16 residues. The CDR3 sequence is CASSLMRGARADTQYF. CDR3 nucleotides: TGTGCCAGCAGCTTGATGCGGGGGGCGCGGGCAGATACGCAGTATTTT.

The table lists this clonotype with many counts. The chain recombines TRBV20-1 with TRBJ1-2; D possibly corresponds to TRBD1 (5 bases). The CDR3 totals 16 residues. CDR1 and CDR2 (germline): DFQATT, SNEGSKA (reference sequence). V lost 0 bases, J lost 4 bases, and 18 bases lay in between. CDR3 in amino acids: CSARDDGLRGVYGYTF. CDR3 nucleotide sequence: TGCAGTGCTAGAGACGACGGCCTACGAGGGGTCTATGGCTACACCTTC.

A note on this clonotype: This may be a read error: a much more frequent sequence differs by one nucleotide. The chain is built from TRBV6-4 and TRBJ2-5, with D possibly called TRBD1 or TRBD2 (6 bases each). The CDR3 length is 14 residues. Per the germline V gene, CDR1 is MRHNA and CDR2 is SNTAGT. The CDR3 nucleotides read TGTGCCGGCAGAAACCGTCGGGGGCGCTGGGAGCAGTACTTC. Protein sequence: CAGRNRRGRWEQYF.

The chain has TRBV4-1 and TRBJ2-7; D gene ambiguous. The J call is in doubt because the DNA end fits TRBJ2-5 better. Per germline, CDR1 MGHRA and CDR2 YSYEKL. The CDR3 totals 13 residues. CDR3 DNA sequence: TGCGCCAGCAGCCAGTGGACGAGGGAGACCCAGTACTTC. As protein: CASSQWTRETQYF.

This clonotype has ten or more counts. This sequence joins TRBV6-2 or TRBV6-3 and TRBJ1-1; D gene unclear. This CDR3 is 14 amino acids long. V lost 2 bases, J lost 7 bases, and 14 bases lay in between. CDR1 MNHEY and CDR2 SVGEGT come from the germline V gene. The CDR3 region has the DNA TGTGCCAGCAGTTACGATGGCATCCGTCTTGAAGCTTTCTTT. Translating it yields CASSYDGIRLEAFF.

This clonotype was recorded at least ten times. The chain is built from TRBV6-1 and TRBJ2-7, with D possibly TRBD1 on 5 matching bases. This CDR3 contains 13 residues. The V end lost 7 bases, the J end lost 4 bases, and 14 bases lay between the germline ends. CDR1 is MNHNS and CDR2 is SASEGT in the germline V gene. The CDR3 DNA reads as TGTGCCAGCATGACAGTAAGCCCTTACGAGCAGTACTTC. Its translation: CASMTVSPYEQYF.

This clonotype was detected ten times or more. The chain links TRBV29-1 to TRBJ2-1; 8 positions match TRBD2. The V segment lost 4 bases and the J segment 0 bases; nucleotides outside the gene matches: 5. The CDR3 loop spans 15 amino acids. The germline CDR1 and CDR2 sequences are SQVTM and ANQGSEA. The CDR3 loop is CSVGSGASSYNEQFF. The CDR3 nucleotides are TGCAGCGTTGGTAGCGGGGCTAGCTCCTACAATGAGCAGTTCTTC.

This clonotype was seen ten or more times. CDR3 residues: CASSGETGLYEQFF. The CDR3 nucleotides are TGCGCCAGCAGCGGGGAAACTGGACTGTATGAGCAGTTCTTC. V gene TRBV5-1 combines with J gene TRBJ2-1; weak D call: TRBD2 (5 bases). Trimming stripped 4 bases from V and 8 bases from J, with 16 bases between. The germline CDR1 and CDR2 sequences are SGHRS and YFSETQ. The CDR3 is 14 residues long.

The sample holds many counts of this clonotype. The chain couples TRBV2 to TRBJ2-5, with D possibly being TRBD1 or TRBD2 (5 bases each). In germline, CDR1 is SNHLY, CDR2 FYNNEI. The CDR3 spans 13 residues. The ends were cut back, 4 bases at V and 3 bases at J, with 9 bases in the middle. CDR3 sequence (DNA): TGTGCCAGCAGTGCTAGAGGGGAAGAGACCCAGTACTTC. Translating it yields CASSARGEETQYF.

This chain uses TRBV5-5 with TRBJ2-7, with D uncertain. Germline-derived CDR1 and CDR2 are SGHKS and YYEKEE (reference sequence). V was trimmed by 4 bases and J by 2 bases, leaving 16 bases between them. CDR3 length equals 15 residues. For the CDR3, the DNA is TGTGCCAGCAGCCCCGGACCTGGAGACGCCTACGAGCAGTACTTC. Translation gives CASSPGPGDAYEQYF.

This clonotype was seen repeatedly, ten times or more. The chain recombines TRBV20-1 with TRBJ2-5; D gene unclear. The germline V gene encodes CDR1 DFQATT and CDR2 SNEGSKA (reference sequence). The CDR3 runs 13 residues. Trimming took off 3 bases at V and 1 base at J, with 9 bases between the two ends. The DNA for the CDR3 is TGCAGTGCTAGGAGTCTCTTCCAAGAGACCCAGTACTTC. This encodes CSARSLFQETQYF.